A selection of T cell receptor beta chains follows, all from one sample in a study of cytomegalovirus exposure and HLA in healthy donors. The method was immunoSEQ multiplex PCR; TCRdb's version includes in-frame clones alone and lacks a portion of them. Of 120,000 or so clones in the sample, more than 60% were seen once. The specimen was PBMCs. The receptors were gathered from a woman aged 45-65 years in good health and CMV-seropositive. Each CDR3 is given with its conserved first and last residue. D genes are given only for firm matches. Rows may omit the clone size; those that give it use once, few, many or a size class.

V gene	clone size	J gene	CDR3 length	D gene	CDR3 protein	CDR3 DNA
TRBV19	NA	TRBJ2-3	14	NA	CASSKTKEAARQYF	TGTGCCAGTAGTAAAACAAAGGAGGCAGCAAGGCAGTATTTT
TRBV5-4	NA	TRBJ1-2	15	TRBD1	CASSLDNRGLYGYTF	TGTGCCAGCAGCTTGGATAACAGGGGGCTTTATGGCTACACCTTC
TRBV11-3	NA	TRBJ2-7	11	NA	CASSYTYEQYF	TGTGCCAGCAGCTATACCTACGAGCAGTACTTC
TRBV30	few	TRBJ1-6	18	NA	CACAEYSRWSSYNSPLHF	TGTGCCTGTGCCGAGTACTCGAGGTGGAGCTCCTATAATTCACCCCTCCACTTT
TRBV7-2	NA	TRBJ2-7	12	NA	CASSPSGYEQYF	TGTGCCAGCAGCCCCTCGGGCTACGAGCAGTACTTC
TRBV7-2	NA	TRBJ2-5	15	TRBD2	CASSTSGGMRETQYF	TGTGCCAGCAGCACTAGCGGGGGGATGAGAGAGACCCAGTACTTC
TRBV5-4	NA	TRBJ2-1	16	NA	CASSRDRGVSHNEQFF	TGTGCCAGCAGCCGCGATCGGGGAGTATCCCACAATGAGCAGTTCTTC
TRBV7-3	NA	TRBJ2-5	19	TRBD1	CASSLGFWKGAGRQETQYF	TGTGCCAGCAGCTTAGGTTTCTGGAAGGGGGCGGGTCGCCAAGAGACCCAGTACTTC
TRBV5-1	NA	TRBJ2-2	16	TRBD1	CASSLGTGPGTGELFF	TGCGCCAGCAGCTTGGGGACAGGACCCGGCACCGGGGAGCTGTTTTTT
TRBV29-1	NA	TRBJ2-5	13	NA	CSVLPDREETQYF	TGCAGCGTGCTTCCAGACAGAGAAGAGACCCAGTACTTC
TRBV5-1	NA	TRBJ2-7	17	NA	CASSSDLIRGGSYEQYF	TGCGCCAGCAGCTCGGACCTAATAAGGGGTGGGTCCTACGAGCAGTACTTC
TRBV9	NA	TRBJ2-3	14	TRBD1	CASSTGGVADTQYF	TGTGCCAGCAGCACAGGGGGCGTGGCAGATACGCAGTATTTT
TRBV9	NA	TRBJ2-1	17	TRBD2	CASSAGLAGGADNEQFF	TGTGCCAGCAGCGCAGGACTAGCGGGAGGGGCGGACAATGAGCAGTTCTTC
TRBV30	NA	TRBJ2-3	16	NA	CAWSPNGGGGPDTQYF	TGTGCCTGGAGTCCCAACGGAGGGGGAGGGCCAGATACGCAGTATTTT
TRBV4-3	once	TRBJ1-4	15	TRBD1	CASSQLQGTNEKLFF	TGCGCCAGCAGCCAACTACAGGGGACTAATGAAAAACTGTTTTTT
TRBV29-1	few	TRBJ2-5	13	TRBD2	CSVLAGGKETQYF	TGCAGCGTTTTAGCGGGGGGCAAAGAGACCCAGTACTTC
TRBV2	NA	TRBJ1-5	15	TRBD1	CASSGDRGLNQPQHF	TGTGCCAGCAGTGGGGACAGGGGATTAAATCAGCCCCAGCATTTT
TRBV29-1	once	TRBJ1-3	13	NA	CSVGASSGNTIYF	TGCAGCGTTGGGGCCAGCTCTGGAAACACCATATATTTT
TRBV7-8	NA	TRBJ2-2	13	NA	CASSPSRPGELFF	TGTGCCAGCAGCCCGAGCCGCCCCGGGGAGCTGTTTTTT
TRBV7-2	NA	TRBJ1-6	16	NA	CASSSGSGGKNSPLHF	TGTGCCAGCAGCTCGGGGTCGGGGGGCAAAAATTCACCCCTCCACTTT
TRBV10-3	NA	TRBJ2-1	12	NA	CAISDSYNEQFF	TGTGCCATATCGGACAGTTACAATGAGCAGTTCTTC
TRBV5-4	NA	TRBJ2-3	15	NA	CASSLKKRLTDTQYF	TGTGCCAGCAGCTTGAAAAAGCGGCTCACAGATACGCAGTATTTT
TRBV9	NA	TRBJ1-3	14	NA	CASSVGPGEGTIYF	TGTGCCAGCAGCGTAGGTCCGGGGGAGGGCACCATATATTTT
TRBV7-9	NA	TRBJ2-5	16	TRBD2	CASSQSLAGIRETQYF	TGTGCCAGCAGCCAGTCTCTAGCGGGGATAAGAGAGACCCAGTACTTC
TRBV2	NA	TRBJ2-1	13	TRBD1	CASSRGTGEEQFF	TGTGCCAGCAGCCGGGGGACAGGCGAAGAGCAGTTCTTC
TRBV2	NA	TRBJ2-7	15	TRBD1	CASSTLGQGEREQYF	TGTGCCAGCAGTACACTAGGACAGGGAGAAAGGGAGCAGTACTTC
TRBV2	NA	TRBJ1-2	13	TRBD1	CASSNTGGYGYTF	TGTGCCAGCAGCAACACAGGGGGTTACGGCTACACCTTC
TRBV12-5	NA	TRBJ1-2	14	NA	CASSGSGANYGYTF	TGTGCTAGTTCTGGGTCCGGGGCTAACTATGGCTACACCTTC
TRBV19	NA	TRBJ1-2	12	TRBD1	CASSPGGGGYTF	TGTGCCAGTAGCCCGGGAGGGGGCGGCTACACCTTC
TRBV6-5	NA	TRBJ2-5	15	TRBD2	CASSYSTAGEETQYF	TGTGCCAGCAGTTACTCGACCGCGGGGGAGGAGACCCAGTACTTC
TRBV25-1	NA	TRBJ1-1	14	TRBD1	CASSDRGQGTEAFF	TGTGCCAGCAGTGACAGGGGGCAGGGCACTGAAGCTTTCTTT
TRBV19	few	TRBJ1-5	18	NA	CASSIGVRGSPFNQPQHF	TGTGCCAGTAGTATAGGAGTCAGGGGTTCCCCCTTTAATCAGCCCCAGCATTTT
TRBV10-1	NA	TRBJ2-1	15	TRBD2	CASPSQILADNEQFF	TGCGCCAGCCCGAGTCAGATACTAGCGGACAATGAGCAGTTCTTC
TRBV11-1	NA	TRBJ1-2	14	NA	CASSSKGTGSGYTF	TGTGCCAGCAGCTCGAAAGGTACAGGGAGTGGCTACACCTTC
TRBV7-9	NA	TRBJ2-1	16	NA	CASSTLQGRSYNEQFF	TGTGCCAGCAGCACTTTACAGGGGAGGTCCTACAATGAGCAGTTCTTC
TRBV15	NA	TRBJ1-2	14	TRBD1	CATSRTGGTYGYTF	TGTGCCACCAGCAGGACAGGGGGGACGTATGGCTACACCTTC
TRBV14	few	TRBJ2-5	14	TRBD2	CASSPYGGQETQYF	TGTGCCAGCAGCCCCTACGGGGGGCAAGAGACCCAGTACTTC
TRBV30	few	TRBJ1-3	12	NA	CAWGGSGNTIYF	TGTGCCTGGGGGGGGTCTGGAAACACCATATATTTT
TRBV18	NA	TRBJ2-5	15	TRBD1	CASSQAGTGRETQYF	TGTGCCAGCTCACAGGCCGGGACAGGGAGAGAGACCCAGTACTTC
TRBV19	few	TRBJ2-3	14	NA	CASSIGLFGATQYF	TGTGCCAGTAGTATCGGACTATTCGGCGCTACGCAGTATTTT
TRBV5-1	NA	TRBJ1-6	16	TRBD1	CASSLSSQGANSPLHF	TGCGCCAGCAGCTTGTCGTCACAGGGGGCGAATTCACCCCTCCACTTT
TRBV29-1	NA	TRBJ1-2	13	TRBD1	CSVAQGDGYGYTF	TGCAGCGTTGCACAGGGGGATGGCTATGGCTACACCTTC
TRBV9	NA	TRBJ2-1	12	NA	CASSEQVGEQFF	TGTGCCAGCAGCGAACAGGTTGGTGAGCAGTTCTTC